The 30 T cell receptor beta chains given below trace back to one sample, sequenced in a study of pediatric ulcerative colitis. One to two pinch biopsies were taken from the rectum during colonoscopy. Profiling relied on immunoSEQ multiplex PCR, and the TCRdb table lists in-frame clones only, not all of them. Here the sample spans tens of thousands of clones, more than 70% being singletons. Material for sequencing was gut tissue. All receptors come from a boy aged 10-17 years with moderate ulcerative colitis.

A few counts support this clone. The chain carries TRBV5-8 and TRBJ2-7; D possibly matches TRBD1 or TRBD2 (5 bases each). Germline-derived CDR1 and CDR2 are SGHTS and YDEGEE. Trimming removed 3 bases from V and 2 bases from J, with 15 bases in between. CDR3 length equals 15 residues. The CDR3, as DNA: TGTGCCAGCAGCTCTACTAGGACAAGGCCCTACGAGCAGTACTTC. Protein sequence: CASSSTRTRPYEQYF.

The chain has TRBV28 and TRBJ1-2, with D perhaps TRBD1 (6 bases). CDR1 and CDR2 (germline): MDHEN, SYDVKM. With 6 bases removed from V and 1 base from J, the gap between germline ends came to 15 bases. The CDR3 is made up of 15 amino acids. For the CDR3, the DNA is TGTGCCAGCAGGCTGACAGGCCTCTATAACTATGGCTACACCTTC. Translating it yields CASRLTGLYNYGYTF.

This clone showed up just a few times. The chain employs TRBV6-1 and TRBJ1-4; maybe TRBD1 (6 bases). The V and J ends lost 2 bases and 7 bases respectively, with 11 bases between them. CDR1 and CDR2 from the germline V gene are MNHNS and SASEGT. This CDR3 region has 14 residues. The CDR3 DNA reads TGTGCCAGCAGTGAATATGGACAGCCTGAAAAACTGTTTTTT. Protein: CASSEYGQPEKLFF.

The chain couples TRBV2 to TRBJ2-7, with 14 positions matching TRBD2. The CDR3 has 12 amino acids. V shed 8 bases, J shed 12 bases, and the junction held 6 bases outside the gene matches. Looked up from germline, CDR1 is SNHLY and CDR2 is FYNNEI. Here the CDR3 DNA reads TGTGCCAGCGCCGGGACTAGCGGGAGTCCGTACTTC. Its protein product is CASAGTSGSPYF.

The V gene is TRBV2, the J gene TRBJ2-6; TRBD1 matches at 7 bases. V lost 10 bases and J lost 2; bases outside the gene matches: 2. The CDR3 totals 13 residues. Germline CDR1 reads SNHLY; CDR2 reads FYNNEI. In nucleotides, the CDR3 is TGTGCCACAACAGGGGCTGGGGCCAACGTCCTGACTTTC. It is translated as CATTGAGANVLTF.

For the CDR3, the DNA is TGTGCCAGCAGCTGGGGACAGCAAGCCTACGAGCAGTACTTC. Protein sequence: CASSWGQQAYEQYF. J is TRBJ2-7 and V is TRBV7-2; 7 bases match TRBD1. CDR1 is SGHTA and CDR2 is FQGNSA in the germline V gene. V was pared by 4 bases and J by 2 bases, with 5 bases of the junction left unmatched. This CDR3 is built from 14 residues.

This rearrangement joins TRBV7-3 to TRBJ1-4, with TRBD1 as a possible D gene (5 bases). Germline values: CDR1 SGHTA, CDR2 FQGTGA. The CDR3 totals 13 residues. The V end was cut by 6 bases, the J end by 7 bases, with 12 bases between. This CDR3 is CASRDGGFEKLFF. In DNA, the CDR3 is TGTGCCAGCAGGGATGGGGGTTTTGAAAAACTGTTTTTT.

The V call is TRBV6-1, the J call TRBJ1-2; unclear D gene. CDR1 and CDR2 from the germline V gene are MNHNS and SASEGT. This CDR3 is 15 amino acids long. The V end was cut by 5 bases, the J end by 1 base, with 14 bases between. The DNA for the CDR3 is TGTGCCAGCAGTTTAGGTGGGGTTTTTAACTATGGCTACACCTTC. Translating it yields CASSLGGVFNYGYTF.

The chain links TRBV5-6 to TRBJ1-1, with D hard to call. V was pared by 2 bases and J by 1 base, with 9 bases between. This CDR3 comprises 14 residues. The germline CDR1 and CDR2 sequences are SGHDT and YYEEEE. This CDR3 reads CASSFPSGNTEAFF. The CDR3 DNA reads TGTGCCAGCAGCTTCCCCTCGGGGAACACTGAAGCTTTCTTT.

This clone was counted once. The V and J genes are TRBV7-9 and TRBJ2-3, with 7 positions matching TRBD1. V lost 7 bases and J lost 4; bases outside the gene matches: 11. The CDR3 extends over 15 amino acids. The germline V gene encodes CDR1 SEHNR and CDR2 FQNEAQ (reference sequence). Here the CDR3 DNA reads TGTGCCAGCAACCCAACAGGGGACGGGGCAGATACGCAGTATTTT. It is translated as CASNPTGDGADTQYF.

CDR3 sequence reads: CASSSPTKTGRFYEQYF. The CDR3 DNA is TGTGCCAGCAGCTCTCCAACTAAGACAGGCCGATTTTACGAGCAGTACTTC. The chain recombines TRBV5-6 with TRBJ2-7; maybe TRBD1 (6 bases). Trimming left V 3 bases short and J 4 bases short, with 23 bases between. Germline V gene data show CDR1 as SGHDT and CDR2 as YYEEEE. The CDR3 has 17 amino acids. Using reference TRBV5-6 and TRBJ2-7 for the parts outside the CDR3, the full variable domain is DAGVTQSPTHLIKTRGQQVTLRCSPKSGHDTVSWYQQALGQGPQFIFQYYEEEERQRGNFPDRFSGHQFPNYSSELNVNALLLGDSALYLCASSSPTKTGRFYEQYFGPGTRLTVT.

The chain joins TRBV19 to TRBJ1-4, with D unresolved. The V and J ends lost 8 bases and 4 bases respectively, with 17 bases between them. This CDR3 has 15 amino acids. Germline loops: CDR1 LNHDA, CDR2 SQIVND (reference sequence). In DNA, the CDR3 is TGTGCCAGTCATCCCAGCCACGGGGTTAATGAAAAACTGTTTTTT. Translated, it gives CASHPSHGVNEKLFF.

The rearrangement uses TRBV23-1 and TRBJ1-1; D gene unclear. TRBV23-1 qualifies as an ORF whose function is uncertain. The CDR3 extends over 18 amino acids. The ends were cut back, 2 bases at V and 0 bases at J, with 19 bases in the middle. Written as DNA, the CDR3 is TGCGCCAGCAGTCAACCGTCCGGACCTCTCTCTCTGAACACTGAAGCTTTCTTT. This encodes CASSQPSGPLSLNTEAFF.

This chain links TRBV29-1 with TRBJ2-5; the D is unclear. The germline CDR1 and CDR2 sequences are SQVTM and ANQGSEA. There are 13 residues in the CDR3. V lost 6 bases and J 1 base, leaving 12 bases between the germline ends. The CDR3 coding sequence is TGCAGCGTGGGATGGCTTGGCCAAGAGACCCAGTACTTC. Translated, it gives CSVGWLGQETQYF.

The chain carries TRBV18 and TRBJ1-1; weak D call: TRBD1 (5 bases). This CDR3 has 14 residues. CDR1 and CDR2 from the germline V gene are KGHSH and LQKENI. The V end lost 3 bases, the J end lost 1 base, and 9 bases lay between the germline ends. The CDR3 loop is CASSPTDTNTEAFF. The DNA for the CDR3 is TGTGCCAGCTCACCGACAGATACGAACACTGAAGCTTTCTTT.

V and J are TRBV7-8 and TRBJ2-1; no clear D gene. The CDR3 is made up of 16 amino acids. The V gene's germline CDR1 is SGHVS and CDR2 FQNEAQ. V was trimmed by 1 base and J by 6 bases, leaving 16 bases between them. The CDR3 DNA follows: TGTGCCAGCAGCTTAGTCACGATCGCCGGCGGCAATGAGCAGTTCTTC. Protein sequence: CASSLVTIAGGNEQFF.

The rearrangement uses TRBV7-2 and TRBJ1-4; D unresolved. Trimming removed 5 bases from V and 7 bases from J, with 11 bases in between. CDR3 length: 13 amino acids. Germline lookup yields CDR1 SGHTA and CDR2 FQGNSA. The CDR3 region has the DNA TGTGCCAGCAGCCCCAGCATCAGTGAAAAACTGTTTTTT. Protein product: CASSPSISEKLFF. The full variable domain, with the rest looked up from reference TRBV7-2 and TRBJ1-4, is GAGVSQSPSNKVTEKGKDVELRCDPISGHTALYWYRQSLGQGLEFLIYFQGNSAPDKSGLPSDRFSAERTGGSVSTLTIQRTQQEDSAVYLCASSPSISEKLFFGSGTQLSVL.

The J gene is TRBJ2-7, the V gene TRBV7-2; 10 bases align to TRBD2. The J segment lost 4 bases and the V segment lost 5 bases, leaving 11 bases of the junction unmatched. Germline loops: CDR1 SGHTA, CDR2 FQGNSA. There are 16 residues in the CDR3. CDR3 residues: CASSTGAAGGLYEQYF. The DNA of the CDR3 is TGTGCCAGCAGCACTGGGGCAGCGGGGGGGTTGTACGAGCAGTACTTC.

This clone appeared once. This chain connects TRBV11-2 to TRBJ2-1; 8 nucleotides line up with TRBD2. The CDR3 length is 15 residues. Germline loops: CDR1 SGHAT, CDR2 FQNNGV. The V gene end was trimmed by 3 bases and the J gene end by 6 bases; junction bases not matched to a gene: 7. The CDR3 DNA is TGTGCCAGCAGCTTCTACGGGGGGGCCCGCAATGAGCAGTTCTTC. Encoded protein: CASSFYGGARNEQFF.

This rearrangement joins TRBV30 to TRBJ1-2; a possible D gene is TRBD1 (5 bases). Between the trimmed V and J ends, which lost 3 bases and 4 bases, there was a span of 15 bases. Germline CDR1 is GTSNPN and CDR2 is SVGIG (reference sequence). The CDR3 has 14 residues. The CDR3 loop is CAWSPQFGGYGYTF. CDR3 DNA: TGTGCCTGGAGCCCCCAATTTGGGGGCTATGGCTACACCTTC. Full variable domain (rest looked up from reference TRBV30 and TRBJ1-2): SQTIHQWPATLVQPVGSPLSLECTVEGTSNPNLYWYRQAAGRGLQLLFYSVGIGQISSEVPQNLSASRPQDRQFILSSKKLLLSDSGFYLCAWSPQFGGYGYTFGSGTRLTVV.

The chain employs TRBV7-2 and TRBJ2-1; D is possibly TRBD2 (5 bases). The CDR3 sequence is 14 residues long. Trimming stripped 1 base from V and 5 bases from J, with 9 bases between. Germline V gives CDR1 SGHTA, CDR2 FQGNSA. CDR3 bases: TGTGCCAGCAGCTTAGAACTAGTGAACAATGAGCAGTTCTTC. Protein product: CASSLELVNNEQFF.

V usage is TRBV5-5 and J usage is TRBJ1-5, with D hard to call. The CDR3 is 15 amino acids. The germline gives CDR1 SGHKS, CDR2 YYEKEE (reference sequence). V shed 4 bases and J shed 7 bases, with 18 bases lying between them. CDR3 region: CASSVTETSRQPQHF. CDR3 nucleotides: TGTGCCAGCAGCGTGACGGAGACCAGCCGGCAGCCCCAGCATTTT.

This clone was counted only a few times. The chain combines TRBV6-6 with TRBJ2-7; either TRBD1 or TRBD2 may supply D (5 bases each). The CDR3 is 15 amino acids. Germline CDR1 MNHNY, CDR2 SVGAGI (reference sequence). V lost 0 bases and J 0 bases, leaving 9 bases between the germline ends. The CDR3 spells CASSYSWDGSYEQYF. CDR3 DNA: TGTGCCAGCAGTTACTCGTGGGACGGCTCCTACGAGCAGTACTTC.

The chain uses TRBV30 and TRBJ1-4, with a possible D match to TRBD1 (5 bases). V was shortened by 4 bases and J by 3 bases, with 12 bases between the two germline ends. Germline CDR1 GTSNPN, CDR2 SVGIG (reference sequence). The CDR3 length is 14 residues. CDR3 DNA: TGTGCCTGGATTGGCGGGGCTGCTAATGAAAAACTGTTTTTT. This encodes CAWIGGAANEKLFF.

The J gene is TRBJ2-3, the V gene TRBV7-3, with D perhaps matching TRBD2 (6 bases). The germline CDR1 and CDR2 sequences are SGHTA and FQGTGA. The CDR3 spans 12 residues. V dropped 5 bases and J dropped 11 bases, with 14 bases sitting between them. The CDR3 loop is CASSDSGGGQYF. DNA for the CDR3: TGTGCCAGCAGCGATAGCGGTGGGGGGCAGTATTTT. The full variable domain, completed using reference TRBV7-3 and TRBJ2-3, is GAGVSQTPSNKVTEKGKYVELRCDPISGHTALYWYRQSLGQGPEFLIYFQGTGAADDSGLPNDRFFAVRPEGSVSTLKIQRTERGDSAVYLCASSDSGGGQYFGPGTRLTVL.

J is TRBJ2-5 and V is TRBV2, with 7 nucleotides matching TRBD1. Per germline, CDR1 SNHLY and CDR2 FYNNEI. The length of the CDR3 is 14 residues. V lost 5 bases, J lost 5 bases, and 8 bases stayed unmatched. In nucleotides, the CDR3 is TGTGCCAGCAGTCTAGACAGGGTGGAGGAGACCCAGTACTTC. Translating gives CASSLDRVEETQYF.

This sequence joins TRBV7-9 and TRBJ2-2; 8 positions agree with TRBD1. The trim removed 1 base at V and 2 bases at J, leaving 6 bases unmatched. The CDR3 is 17 residues long. Germline loops: CDR1 SEHNR, CDR2 FQNEAQ (reference sequence). CDR3: CASSLESGGYNTGELFF. The CDR3 nucleotides read TGTGCCAGCAGCTTAGAATCAGGGGGCTATAACACCGGGGAGCTGTTTTTT.

The genes are TRBV19 and TRBJ1-5; D unclear. V was pared by 6 bases and J by 3 bases, with 12 bases between. The CDR3 is 14 amino acids. CDR1 and CDR2 from the germline V gene are LNHDA and SQIVND (reference sequence). CDR3 region: CASSWLVPNQPQHF. The CDR3 coding sequence is TGTGCCAGTAGCTGGTTAGTACCCAATCAGCCCCAGCATTTT.

V usage is TRBV11-2 and J usage is TRBJ2-5; D unresolved. The CDR3 is made up of 13 amino acids. V was shortened by 0 bases and J by 1 base, with 3 bases between the two germline ends. Germline CDR1 SGHAT, CDR2 FQNNGV. CDR3 sequence reads: CASSLDIQETQYF. CDR3 DNA: TGTGCCAGCAGCTTAGATATCCAAGAGACCCAGTACTTC.

CDR3 region: CASSFRQNNEQFF. The CDR3 coding sequence is TGTGCCAGCAGCTTTAGACAGAACAATGAGCAGTTCTTC. This chain connects TRBV11-2 to TRBJ2-1; the D gene is possibly TRBD1 (5 bases). CDR1 and CDR2 from the germline V gene are SGHAT and FQNNGV. This CDR3 is built from 13 residues. With 3 bases removed from V and 5 bases from J, the gap between germline ends came to 8 bases.